Below, 9 T cell receptor beta chains from the same sample are listed, as sequenced in a study of blood T cell repertoires in COVID-19. Sequencing was performed with immunoSEQ multiplex PCR; in TCRdb, only in-frame clones are kept and a portion is missing. The repertoire has about 71,000 clones, around 80% of them found once; the top ten carry approximately 14%. Sequencing input: peripheral blood. The receptor set was obtained from a woman aged 80 or over with acute or convalescent COVID-19.

J is TRBJ1-1 and V is TRBV24-1; no reliable D call. Trimming removed 5 bases at V and 4 bases at J, with 10 bases between. Per the germline V gene, CDR1 is KGHDR and CDR2 is SFDVKD. CDR3 length: 13 amino acids. CDR3 protein: CATSAAEATEAFF. DNA of the CDR3: TGTGCCACCAGTGCCGCGGAGGCCACTGAAGCTTTCTTT.

This chain links TRBV7-6 with TRBJ2-7, with 7 bases aligning to TRBD2. This CDR3 has 15 amino acids. V shed 4 bases, J shed 4 bases, and the junction held 10 bases outside the gene matches. From germline, CDR1 is SGHVS and CDR2 FNYEAQ. This CDR3 reads CASSSWGLADYEQYF. The CDR3 bases are TGTGCCAGCAGCTCCTGGGGTCTAGCGGATTACGAGCAGTACTTC.

The chain employs TRBV30 and TRBJ1-1, with a weak D call TRBD1 (6 bases). Looked up from germline, CDR1 is GTSNPN and CDR2 is SVGIG (reference sequence). The CDR3 extends over 12 amino acids. V was clipped by 6 bases and J by 1 base, with 9 bases between them. The CDR3 here is CACQQGNTEAFF. In DNA form, the CDR3 reads TGTGCCTGTCAACAGGGGAACACTGAAGCTTTCTTT.

This chain joins TRBV27 and TRBJ2-7; tentatively, D is TRBD1 (5 bases). This CDR3 is built from 12 residues. Trimming removed 5 bases at V and 0 bases at J, with 5 bases between. Germline CDR1 MNHEY, CDR2 SMNVEV (reference sequence). The CDR3 DNA follows: TGTGCCAGCAGTGACAGCTCCTACGAGCAGTACTTC. As protein: CASSDSSYEQYF.

The chain employs TRBV11-3 and TRBJ2-2, with 7 bases aligning to TRBD1. V shed 5 bases, J shed 9 bases, and the junction held 6 bases outside the gene matches. Germline V gene data show CDR1 as SGHNT and CDR2 as YENEEA. The CDR3 has 13 amino acids. The CDR3 DNA reads TGTGCCAGCAGCCAACGACAGGGATGGGAGCTGTTTTTT. It is translated as CASSQRQGWELFF.

This chain links TRBV5-1 with TRBJ1-4; tentatively, D is TRBD1 (6 bases). The CDR3 runs 15 residues. Trimming pared 0 bases from V and 5 bases from J, leaving 11 bases between. CDR1 SGHRS and CDR2 YFSETQ come from the germline V gene. The chain's CDR3 is CASSLGRTENEKLFF. For the CDR3, the DNA is TGCGCCAGCAGCTTGGGAAGGACAGAGAATGAAAAACTGTTTTTT.

This chain joins TRBV7-6 and TRBJ2-3, with 9 positions matching TRBD2. The CDR3 runs 17 residues. Germline V gives CDR1 SGHVS, CDR2 FNYEAQ. The V and J ends lost 1 base and 1 base, in that order; junction bases with no gene match: 6. This CDR3 reads CASSLGYSGSRTDTQYF. CDR3 DNA: TGTGCCAGCAGCTTAGGGTATAGCGGGAGTCGCACAGATACGCAGTATTTT.

The chain employs TRBV18 and TRBJ2-7, with a tentative D call TRBD2 (6 bases). CDR1 is KGHSH and CDR2 is LQKENI in the germline V gene. The CDR3 has 14 amino acids. The V and J ends lost 3 bases and 0 bases respectively, with 9 bases between them. The CDR3 protein is CASSPTGSSYEQYF. CDR3 coding DNA: TGTGCCAGCTCACCGACCGGGAGCTCCTACGAGCAGTACTTC.

This sequence joins TRBV28 and TRBJ1-1; D is ambiguous. This CDR3 has 13 amino acids. CDR1 MDHEN and CDR2 SYDVKM come from the germline V gene. Trimming shortened V by 5 bases and J by 1 base, and 8 bases separated the two germline ends. The CDR3 is CASSLAENTEAFF. Written as DNA, the CDR3 is TGTGCCAGCAGTCTAGCGGAGAACACTGAAGCTTTCTTT.